This is a list of T cell receptor beta chains from one sample in a study of post-analysis software for immune sequencing data. TCRdb re-called the PCR reads with MiXCR, one entry per CDR3 protein. The sample has 750,000 to 950,000 distinct CDR3 sequences; just over 45% are singletons. Sequencing was done on a sample of blood. Source of these receptors: a girl aged 10-17 years with multiple sclerosis. Each CDR3 is given with its conserved first and last residue. D genes are given only for firm matches. The size entry is marked missing in some rows and otherwise reads once, few, many or a size class.

J: TRBJ1-2
D: TRBD1
V: TRBV3-1
size: NA
DNA: TGTGCCAGCAGCCAAGCGGGACAGGGAGAGGGGGTTAAGGGCTACACCTTC
CDR3: CASSQAGQGEGVKGYTF

J: TRBJ2-7
D: TRBD1
V: TRBV5-6
size: NA
DNA: TGTGCCAGCAGCTTCGGACAGGGCTGGGAGCAGTACTTC
CDR3: CASSFGQGWEQYF

J: TRBJ2-5
D: NA
V: TRBV20-1
size: NA
DNA: TGCAGTGCTAGGACACCTCAAGAGACCCAGTACTTC
CDR3: CSARTPQETQYF

J: TRBJ2-7
D: TRBD1
V: TRBV20-1
size: NA
DNA: TGCAGTGCGATGGACAGGGATCGGCTCGAGCAGTACTTC
CDR3: CSAMDRDRLEQYF

J: TRBJ2-5
D: NA
V: TRBV29-1
size: few
DNA: TGCAGCGTTGAAGGGGGGCGCGAGACCCAGTACTTC
CDR3: CSVEGGRETQYF

J: TRBJ2-6
D: TRBD2
V: TRBV9
size: NA
DNA: TGTGCCAGCAGCGTAGTGCGAAATCTAGCGGAGACCTCTGGGGCCAACGTCCTGACTTTC
CDR3: CASSVVRNLAETSGANVLTF

J: TRBJ2-4
D: TRBD2
V: TRBV6-1
size: NA
DNA: TGTGCCAGCAGAGGGCTAGCGGGAGGGCCGGCCAAAAACATTCAGTACTTC
CDR3: CASRGLAGGPAKNIQYF

J: TRBJ2-1
D: NA
V: TRBV5-1
size: few
DNA: TGCGCCAGCAGACTAGGACTGGCGGCCAGCCTTAAGGCTGAGCAGTTCTTC
CDR3: CASRLGLAASLKAEQFF

J: TRBJ2-7
D: TRBD1
V: TRBV2
size: NA
DNA: TGTGCCACGGGGACAGGGAACTACGAGCAGTACTTC
CDR3: CATGTGNYEQYF

J: TRBJ2-5
D: NA
V: TRBV7-7
size: NA
DNA: TGTGCTAGCAGCCGAGAAGACCAAGAGACCCAGTACTTC
CDR3: CASSREDQETQYF

J: TRBJ2-7
D: TRBD2
V: TRBV28
size: NA
DNA: TGTGCCAGCAGCCCTGGACTAGCGGGACTAGTCAGCTCCTACGAGCAGTACTTC
CDR3: CASSPGLAGLVSSYEQYF

J: TRBJ2-5
D: TRBD2
V: TRBV6-5
size: once
DNA: TGTGCCAGCAGTTCCACGGGGGGGGCGAGAGAGACCCAGTACTTC
CDR3: CASSSTGGARETQYF

J: TRBJ1-1
D: NA
V: TRBV29-1
size: NA
DNA: TGCAGCGTTGAAAAGGGGTTCATGAACACTGAAGCTTTCTTT
CDR3: CSVEKGFMNTEAFF

J: TRBJ2-7
D: TRBD2
V: TRBV20-1
size: NA
DNA: TGCAGTGCTAGAAATTTGCGGACTAGCGGTTCCTACGAGCAGTACTTC
CDR3: CSARNLRTSGSYEQYF

J: TRBJ2-7
D: TRBD2
V: TRBV27
size: NA
DNA: TGTGCCAGCAGTTTAGGGCGAGCGGGGGGCCTTAGGGACCAGTACTTC
CDR3: CASSLGRAGGLRDQYF

J: TRBJ2-7
D: NA
V: TRBV6-1
size: NA
DNA: TGTGCCAGCCGGTCGCCTGCTTACGAGCAGTACTTC
CDR3: CASRSPAYEQYF

J: TRBJ1-2
D: NA
V: TRBV14
size: few
DNA: TGTGCCAGCAGCCAGTACCTGGCGGAAGGGGACGAATATGGCTACACCTTC
CDR3: CASSQYLAEGDEYGYTF

J: TRBJ2-7
D: TRBD2
V: TRBV5-5
size: NA
DNA: TGTGCCAGCAGCTTCGGGACTAGCGGGAGTGGGGAGCAGTACTTC
CDR3: CASSFGTSGSGEQYF

J: TRBJ1-6
D: TRBD1
V: TRBV4-3
size: few
DNA: TGCGCCAGCAGCCAAGAAGGGACAGGGCTTAATTCACCCCTCCACTTT
CDR3: CASSQEGTGLNSPLHF

J: TRBJ2-7
D: TRBD2
V: TRBV20-1
size: NA
DNA: TGCAGTGCTAGTAGAGCGGGAGTGGGCGAGCAGTACTTC
CDR3: CSASRAGVGEQYF

J: TRBJ2-7
D: TRBD2
V: TRBV12-3/TRBV12-4
size: few
DNA: TGTGCCAGCAGTTTAAGGGGGACTAGCTCTCCCTACGAGCAGTACTTC
CDR3: CASSLRGTSSPYEQYF

J: TRBJ2-5
D: TRBD1
V: TRBV24-1
size: NA
DNA: TGTGCCACCAGTGATCCCGGGACAGCCGGGGAGACCCAGTACTTC
CDR3: CATSDPGTAGETQYF